This TCR beta chain was captured by sequencing in a study of long-term antiretroviral therapy in people with HIV. Study-wide findings and caveats: Clones that expanded before ART (that is, prior to treatment) dominated the repertoire at all time points.

About this clone itself: Its specificity is unknown.

It was version v3.0 of the immunoSEQ assay that was run at survey level. The table came from immunoSEQ multiplex PCR; TCRdb's copy has only in-frame clones and leaves some out. The sample has approximately 31,000 clones, around 78% seen once. This sequence originates from a woman aged 45-65 years with HIV. The sequencing used unsorted PBMCs, collected 3.1 years after starting antiretroviral therapy.

CDR3 sequence reads: CASSPAGQIPDTQYF. The CDR3 nucleotides read TGTGCCAGCAGCCCCGCCGGACAGATACCAGATACGCAGTATTTT. The V gene is TRBV7-6, the J gene TRBJ2-3, with D tentatively TRBD1 (6 bases). Germline loops: CDR1 SGHVS, CDR2 FNYEAQ. There are 15 residues in the CDR3. V lost 5 bases, J lost 4 bases, and 16 bases lay in between.